The 14 T cell receptor beta chains below were found in one sample sequenced in a study of beta chain features in type 1 diabetes. The authors reverse transcribed all of the isolated RNA, so sequencing captured expressed TCRB transcripts. Libraries were prepared by immunoSEQ multiplex PCR; TCRdb keeps only in-frame clonotypes and omits some of them. This sample carries 130,000 to 150,000 clones, less than 9% of them seen once, and the ten largest clones take about 1.4%. Sequences were obtained from central memory CD4+ T cells from blood. The receptors here all came from a young woman in good health.

This clone was picked up many times. CDR3 protein: CAWSRSFAKNIQYF. The DNA of the CDR3 is TGTGCCTGGAGTAGGAGTTTTGCCAAAAACATTCAGTACTTC. This sequence joins TRBV30 and TRBJ2-4; no definite D call. V gave up 2 bases and J gave up 1 base, with 9 bases separating them. The CDR3 sequence is 14 residues long. Germline V gives CDR1 GTSNPN, CDR2 SVGIG (reference sequence).

There are a few counts of this clone. The chain joins TRBV6-1 to TRBJ1-2, with no clear D. Germline lookup yields CDR1 MNHNS and CDR2 SASEGT. The CDR3 consists of 15 residues. V lost 4 bases and J lost 0, with 12 bases in between. This CDR3 reads CASSAPGKANYGYTF. The DNA of the CDR3 is TGTGCCAGCAGTGCGCCGGGGAAGGCTAACTATGGCTACACCTTC.

This clone was counted a few times. V gene TRBV15 combines with J gene TRBJ2-5; 8 bases match TRBD1. The junction had 5 bases not matched to a gene; V was cut back by 0 bases and J by 5 bases. Germline V CDR1 and CDR2: LNHNV, YYDKDF (reference sequence). The CDR3 is made up of 15 amino acids. As DNA, the CDR3 is TGTGCCACCAGCAGAGACCAGGGGGCTGGTGAGACCCAGTACTTC. Amino acid sequence: CATSRDQGAGETQYF.

This clone was detected only a few times. This sequence joins TRBV11-2 and TRBJ2-2; 7 bases fit TRBD2. The CDR3 has 16 residues. CDR1 and CDR2 from the germline V gene are SGHAT and FQNNGV. The V and J ends lost 2 bases and 6 bases, in that order; junction bases with no gene match: 9. The chain's CDR3 is CASSLIRGSRAGELFF. CDR3 sequence (DNA): TGTGCCAGCAGCTTAATTCGCGGGAGTAGGGCCGGGGAGCTGTTTTTT.

The chain uses TRBV14 and TRBJ2-7, with D perhaps matching TRBD1 (5 bases). The ends were cut back, 4 bases at V and 2 bases at J, with 12 bases in the middle. The CDR3 contains 14 residues. Germline CDR1 is SGHDN and CDR2 is FVKESK. In DNA, the CDR3 is TGTGCCAGCAGCCCGACAGTTTTGCCCTACGAGCAGTACTTC. Encoded protein: CASSPTVLPYEQYF. The whole variable domain, filled in from reference TRBV14 and TRBJ2-7, reads EAGVTQFPSHSVIEKGQTVTLRCDPISGHDNLYWYRRVMGKEIKFLLHFVKESKQDESGMPNNRFLAERTGGTYSTLKVQPAELEDSGVYFCASSPTVLPYEQYFGPGTRLTVT.

The chain couples TRBV6-4 to TRBJ2-1; 8 bases match TRBD2. The CDR3 is 13 residues long. Trimming removed 3 bases from V and 6 bases from J; junction bases left unmatched: 1. The germline V gene encodes CDR1 MRHNA and CDR2 SNTAGT. The DNA of the CDR3 is TGTGCCAGCAGTGAGACTAGCGTCAATGAGCAGTTCTTC. This translates into CASSETSVNEQFF.

This clone was counted ten times or more. This chain joins TRBV19 and TRBJ1-5; perhaps TRBD1 as D (6 bases). V was pared by 6 bases and J by 1 base, with 13 bases between. The germline V gene encodes CDR1 LNHDA and CDR2 SQIVND (reference sequence). This CDR3 spans 15 amino acids. The CDR3 protein is CASSYQGTSNQPQHF. CDR3 in DNA: TGTGCCAGTAGCTATCAGGGGACGAGCAATCAGCCCCAGCATTTT.

In its sample, this clone was seen many times. The chain combines TRBV18 with TRBJ2-2, with D uncertain. The CDR3 sequence is 12 residues long. Germline CDR1 is KGHSH and CDR2 is LQKENI. V gave up 6 bases and J gave up 3 bases, with 5 bases separating them. CDR3 sequence (DNA): TGTGCCAGCTCGCTATACACCGGGGAGCTGTTTTTT. It is translated as CASSLYTGELFF.

This clone was observed a few times. This chain links TRBV5-1 with TRBJ2-7; 7 positions agree with TRBD1. This CDR3 spans 14 amino acids. J gave up 3 bases and V 0 bases, and 3 bases lay outside the gene matches. Germline V CDR1 and CDR2: SGHRS, YFSETQ. The chain's CDR3 is CASSLERGLYEQYF. DNA of the CDR3: TGCGCCAGCAGCTTGGAAAGGGGGCTCTACGAGCAGTACTTC.

In this sample, this clone turned up a few times. The chain combines TRBV19 with TRBJ1-1; D possibly corresponds to TRBD1 (6 bases). With 5 bases removed from V and 7 bases from J, the gap between germline ends came to 20 bases. This CDR3 is built from 15 residues. The germline gives CDR1 LNHDA, CDR2 SQIVND (reference sequence). This CDR3 reads CASSDRTVSQSEAFF. CDR3 sequence (DNA): TGTGCCAGTAGTGATCGGACAGTTTCCCAGAGTGAAGCTTTCTTT.

This clone has just a few counts. This chain links TRBV7-9 with TRBJ1-2, with 7 bases identical to TRBD1. V shed 7 bases and J 3 bases; nucleotides not matched to a gene: 8. Germline V gene data show CDR1 as SEHNR and CDR2 as FQNEAQ (reference sequence). The CDR3 totals 14 residues. The CDR3 protein is CASTPVGGDYGYTF. The CDR3 coding sequence is TGTGCCAGCACCCCCGTAGGGGGCGACTATGGCTACACCTTC.

CDR3 region: CASGSGGRYEQYF. In DNA form, the CDR3 reads TGTGCCAGCGGTTCAGGGGGCCGATATGAGCAGTACTTC. The chain recombines TRBV25-1 with TRBJ2-7; 8 bases line up with TRBD1. This CDR3 is built from 13 residues. CDR1 and CDR2 from the germline V gene are MGHDK and SYGVNS. Germline trimming cut 8 bases from V and 7 bases from J; bases unmatched to any gene: 10.

There are a few counts of this clone. The chain combines TRBV28 with TRBJ1-5; weak D call: TRBD1 (6 bases). The CDR3 loop spans 15 amino acids. Germline assignment: CDR1 MDHEN and CDR2 SYDVKM. The germline V and J ends were trimmed by 3 bases and 3 bases, with 12 bases remaining between them. This CDR3 is CASSFSGGNNQPQHF. DNA for the CDR3: TGTGCCAGCAGTTTCTCGGGGGGCAACAATCAGCCCCAGCATTTT.

The genes are TRBV4-2 and TRBJ1-4, with TRBD1 matching over 10 bases. The germline gives CDR1 LGHNA, CDR2 YNFKEQ. This CDR3 comprises 18 residues. V was pared by 0 bases and J by 8 bases, with 12 bases of the junction left unmatched. The CDR3 bases are TGTGCCAGCAGCCAAGATGCGGACAGGGGGGGAGGGGCGGAAAAACTGTTTTTT. It is translated as CASSQDADRGGGAEKLFF.